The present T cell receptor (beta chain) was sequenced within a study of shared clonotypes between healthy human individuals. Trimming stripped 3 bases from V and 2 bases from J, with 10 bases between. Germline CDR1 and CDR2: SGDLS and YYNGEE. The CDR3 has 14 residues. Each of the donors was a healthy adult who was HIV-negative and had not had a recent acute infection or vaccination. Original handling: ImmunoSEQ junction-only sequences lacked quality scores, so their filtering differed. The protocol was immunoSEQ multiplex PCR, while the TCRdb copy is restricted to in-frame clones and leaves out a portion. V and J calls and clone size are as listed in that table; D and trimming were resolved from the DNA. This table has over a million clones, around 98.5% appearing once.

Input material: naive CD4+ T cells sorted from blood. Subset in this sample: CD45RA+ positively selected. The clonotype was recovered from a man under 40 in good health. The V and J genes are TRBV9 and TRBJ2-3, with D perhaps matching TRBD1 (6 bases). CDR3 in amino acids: CASSETGFTDTQYF. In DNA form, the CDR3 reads TGTGCCAGCAGCGAAACAGGGTTCACAGATACGCAGTATTTT.